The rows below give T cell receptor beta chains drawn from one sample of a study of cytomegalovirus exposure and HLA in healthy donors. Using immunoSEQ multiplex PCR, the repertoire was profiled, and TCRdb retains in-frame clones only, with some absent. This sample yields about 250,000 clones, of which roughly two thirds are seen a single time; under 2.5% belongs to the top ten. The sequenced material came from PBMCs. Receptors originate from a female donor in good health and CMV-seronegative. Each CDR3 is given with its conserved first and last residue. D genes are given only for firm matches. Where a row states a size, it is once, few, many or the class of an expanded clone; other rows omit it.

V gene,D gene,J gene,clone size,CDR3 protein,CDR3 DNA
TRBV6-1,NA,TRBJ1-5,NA,CASSVYRDNQPQHF,TGTGCCAGCAGTGTATACAGGGACAATCAGCCCCAGCATTTT
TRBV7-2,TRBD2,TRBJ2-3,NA,CASSLGTSGSTDTQYF,TGTGCCAGCAGCTTAGGGACTAGCGGGAGCACAGATACGCAGTATTTT
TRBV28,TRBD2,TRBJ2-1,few,CASSLETSGYNEQFF,TGTGCCAGCAGTTTAGAGACTAGCGGCTACAATGAGCAGTTCTTC
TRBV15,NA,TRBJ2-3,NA,CATSRPGVRADTQYF,TGTGCCACCAGCAGACCGGGAGTCCGGGCAGATACGCAGTATTTT
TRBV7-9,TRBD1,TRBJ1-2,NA,CASSDSGGNYGYTF,TGTGCCAGCAGCGACTCAGGGGGAAACTATGGCTACACCTTC
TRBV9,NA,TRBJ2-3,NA,CASSSESLPTDTQYF,TGTGCCAGCAGCTCAGAATCGTTACCCACAGATACGCAGTATTTT
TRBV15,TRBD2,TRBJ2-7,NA,CATTGTSGRSYEQYF,TGTGCCACCACCGGGACTAGCGGGAGATCCTACGAGCAGTACTTC
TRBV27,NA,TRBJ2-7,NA,CASRSRPAGEQYF,TGTGCCAGCAGGAGTCGGCCGGCGGGCGAGCAGTACTTC
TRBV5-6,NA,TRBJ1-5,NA,CASSRRGTVNQPQHF,TGTGCCAGCAGCCGAAGGGGAACAGTGAATCAGCCCCAGCATTTT
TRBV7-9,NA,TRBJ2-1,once,CASSLGGEQFF,TGTGCCAGCAGCTTAGGAGGTGAGCAGTTCTTC
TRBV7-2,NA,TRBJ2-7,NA,CASRLAGGQYEQYF,TGTGCCAGCAGGCTAGCAGGGGGGCAATACGAGCAGTACTTC
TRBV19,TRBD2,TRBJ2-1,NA,CATSPSGSGEQFF,TGTGCCACCTCCCCTAGCGGGAGCGGTGAGCAGTTCTTC
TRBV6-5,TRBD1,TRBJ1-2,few,CASSYEGAFGYTF,TGTGCCAGCAGTTACGAGGGGGCTTTTGGCTACACCTTC
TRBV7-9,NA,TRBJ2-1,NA,CASSPPLAAYNEQFF,TGTGCCAGCAGCCCCCCTTTAGCGGCCTACAATGAGCAGTTCTTC
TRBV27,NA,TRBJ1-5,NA,CASSFGQRNQPQHF,TGTGCCAGCAGTTTCGGACAGCGTAATCAGCCCCAGCATTTT
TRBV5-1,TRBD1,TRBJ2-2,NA,CASSSTTGSRTGELFF,TGCGCCAGCAGCTCGACGACAGGGAGCCGGACCGGGGAGCTGTTTTTT
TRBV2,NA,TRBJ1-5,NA,CASSTKGQPQHF,TGTGCCAGCAGTACCAAGGGGCAGCCCCAGCATTTT
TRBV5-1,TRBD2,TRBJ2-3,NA,CASSFQGTGGPTDTQYF,TGCGCCAGCAGCTTTCAAGGAACGGGAGGACCCACAGATACGCAGTATTTT
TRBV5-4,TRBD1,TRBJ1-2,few,CASSQDRNYGYTF,TGTGCCAGCAGCCAGGACAGGAACTATGGCTACACCTTC
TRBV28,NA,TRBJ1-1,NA,CASRPPSVNTEAFF,TGTGCCAGCAGGCCCCCTTCAGTGAACACTGAAGCTTTCTTT